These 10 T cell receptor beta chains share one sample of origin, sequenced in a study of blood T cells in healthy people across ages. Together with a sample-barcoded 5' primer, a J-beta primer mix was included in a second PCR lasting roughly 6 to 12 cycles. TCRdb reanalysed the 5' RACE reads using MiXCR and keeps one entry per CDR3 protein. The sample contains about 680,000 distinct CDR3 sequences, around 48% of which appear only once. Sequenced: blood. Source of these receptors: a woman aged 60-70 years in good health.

The CDR3 region has the DNA TGTGCCAGCAGCTTAACGGGTGGCTCTGGGGCCAACGTCCTGACTTTC. Translating gives CASSLTGGSGANVLTF. This chain joins TRBV7-2 and TRBJ2-6; D unclear. Germline values: CDR1 SGHTA, CDR2 FQGNSA. V was clipped by 2 bases and J by 0 bases, with 8 bases between them. The CDR3 contains 16 residues.

The CDR3 loop reads CASSLAGLSGRDTQYF. For the CDR3, the DNA is TGCGCCAGCAGCTTGGCAGGACTATCGGGTCGAGATACGCAGTATTTT. The rearrangement joins TRBV5-1 to TRBJ2-3; D might be TRBD2 (6 bases). Germline-derived CDR1 and CDR2 are SGHRS and YFSETQ. With 0 bases removed from V and 5 bases from J, the gap between germline ends came to 16 bases. The CDR3 has 16 amino acids.

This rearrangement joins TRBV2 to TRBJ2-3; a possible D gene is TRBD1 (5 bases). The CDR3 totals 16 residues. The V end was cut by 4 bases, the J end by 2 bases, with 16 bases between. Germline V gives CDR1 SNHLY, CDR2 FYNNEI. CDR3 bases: TGTGCCAGCAGTGCCATAGGACAACCTTACACAGATACGCAGTATTTT. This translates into CASSAIGQPYTDTQYF.

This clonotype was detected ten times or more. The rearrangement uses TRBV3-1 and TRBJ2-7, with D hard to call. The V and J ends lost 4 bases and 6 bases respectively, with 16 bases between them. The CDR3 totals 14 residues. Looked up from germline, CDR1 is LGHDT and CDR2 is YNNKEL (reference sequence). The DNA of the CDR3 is TGTGCCAGCAGCCTCGCCAGTGGGATTAGCGAGCAGTACTTC. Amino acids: CASSLASGISEQYF.

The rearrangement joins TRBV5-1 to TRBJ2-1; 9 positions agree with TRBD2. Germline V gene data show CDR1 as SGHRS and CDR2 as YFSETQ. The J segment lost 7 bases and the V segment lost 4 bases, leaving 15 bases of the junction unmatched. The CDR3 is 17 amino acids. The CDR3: CASSPFGSSGSGNEQFF. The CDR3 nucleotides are TGCGCCAGCAGCCCATTTGGGAGTAGCGGGAGTGGAAATGAGCAGTTCTTC.

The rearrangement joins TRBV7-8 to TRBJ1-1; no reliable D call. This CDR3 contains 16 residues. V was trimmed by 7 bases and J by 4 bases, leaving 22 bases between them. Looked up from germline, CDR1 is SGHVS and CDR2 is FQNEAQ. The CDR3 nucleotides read TGTGCCAGCATTCCGCCCGTGGGTGGCTTCGGCACTGAAGCTTTCTTT. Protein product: CASIPPVGGFGTEAFF.

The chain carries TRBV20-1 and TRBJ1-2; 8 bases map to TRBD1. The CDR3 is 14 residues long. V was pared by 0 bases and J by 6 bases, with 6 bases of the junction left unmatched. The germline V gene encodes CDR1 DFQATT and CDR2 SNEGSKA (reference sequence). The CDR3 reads CSARDPRTGHGYTF. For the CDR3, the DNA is TGCAGTGCTAGAGACCCTAGGACAGGGCATGGCTACACCTTC.

The CDR3 sequence: CASSLSGTGYSPLHF. In DNA, the CDR3 is TGTGCCAGCAGTTTATCCGGGACAGGGTATTCACCCCTCCACTTT. J is TRBJ1-6 and V is TRBV28; 9 positions agree with TRBD1. Per germline, CDR1 MDHEN and CDR2 SYDVKM. Germline trimming cut 1 base from V and 8 bases from J; bases unmatched to any gene: 3. The CDR3 is made up of 15 amino acids.

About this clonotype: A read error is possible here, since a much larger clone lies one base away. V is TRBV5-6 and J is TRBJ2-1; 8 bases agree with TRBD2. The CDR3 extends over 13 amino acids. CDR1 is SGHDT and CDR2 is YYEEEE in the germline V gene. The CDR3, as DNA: TGTGCCGGCAGCCTAACCCTTAGCGGGACGCAGTTCTTC. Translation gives CAGSLTLSGTQFF.

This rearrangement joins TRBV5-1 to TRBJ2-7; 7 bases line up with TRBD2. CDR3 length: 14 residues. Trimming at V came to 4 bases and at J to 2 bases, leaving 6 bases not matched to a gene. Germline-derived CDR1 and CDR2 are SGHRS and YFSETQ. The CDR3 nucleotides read TGCGCCAGCAGCACGAGCGGGATTGCCTACGAGCAGTACTTC. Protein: CASSTSGIAYEQYF.